This record covers a single TCR beta chain. What it recognizes is unknown. The sample comes from a study of PD-L1 blockade in urothelial cancer. Background on the study: Bladder-origin urothelial cancer in males covered about 85% of the 29 patients. Blood gave a median about 150,000 T cells.

Regarding time point: pretreatment peripheral blood. Patients were living with locally advanced or metastatic urothelial carcinoma. Repertoires were generated with immunoSEQ multiplex PCR, while TCRdb's copy carries only in-frame clones and drops some. The profile shows under 70,000 clones, over 75% of them singletons. The trim removed 5 bases at V and 1 base at J, leaving 15 bases unmatched. The CDR3 has 18 residues. Germline V gives CDR1 GTSNPN, CDR2 SVGIG (reference sequence). The study's findings and limits: Greater 3-week expansion of tumor-associated blood clones was recorded for durable-benefit patients.

This clonotype was sampled from a man between 65 and 85 years old with urothelial cancer. Sequenced here: PBMCs, sampled around atezolizumab (anti-PD-L1) treatment. The chain is built from TRBV30 and TRBJ2-2, with TRBD1 matching 8 bases. The DNA for the CDR3 is TGTGCCTGGGGACCGTGGTCCAGGGGGCGCGGGAACACCGGGGAGCTGTTTTTT. Protein: CAWGPWSRGRGNTGELFF.